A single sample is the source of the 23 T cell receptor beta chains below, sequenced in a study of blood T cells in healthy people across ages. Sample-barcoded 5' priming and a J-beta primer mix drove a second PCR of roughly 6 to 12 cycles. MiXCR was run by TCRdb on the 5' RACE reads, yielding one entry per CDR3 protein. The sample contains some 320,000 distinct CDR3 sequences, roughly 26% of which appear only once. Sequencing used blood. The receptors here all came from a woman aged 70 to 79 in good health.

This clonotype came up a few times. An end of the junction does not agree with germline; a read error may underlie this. DNA of the CDR3: TGTGCCGGCAGTAGCCGGGACGGCACAGATACGCAGTATTTT. It is translated as CAGSSRDGTDTQYF. The chain is built from TRBV28 and TRBJ2-3, with D perhaps being TRBD1 or TRBD2 (5 bases each). The length of the CDR3 is 14 residues. Germline lookup yields CDR1 MDHEN and CDR2 SYDVKM. Filled out from reference TRBV28 and TRBJ2-3, the complete variable domain reads DVKVTQSSRYLVKRTGEKVFLECVQDMDHENMFWYRQDPGLGLRLIYFSYDVKMKEKGDIPEGYSVSREKKERFSLILESASTNQTSMYLCAGSSRDGTDTQYFGPGTRLTVL.

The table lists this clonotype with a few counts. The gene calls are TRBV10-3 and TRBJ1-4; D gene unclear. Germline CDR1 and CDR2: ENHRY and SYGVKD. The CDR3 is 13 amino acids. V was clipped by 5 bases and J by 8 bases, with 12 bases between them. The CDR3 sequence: CAISIRGGEKLFF. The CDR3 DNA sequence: TGTGCCATCAGTATCCGGGGAGGGGAAAAACTGTTTTTT.

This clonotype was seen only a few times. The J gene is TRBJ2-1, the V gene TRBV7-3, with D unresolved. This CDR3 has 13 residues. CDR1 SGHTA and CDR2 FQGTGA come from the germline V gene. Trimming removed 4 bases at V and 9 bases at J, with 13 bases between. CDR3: CASSSVLSAEQFF. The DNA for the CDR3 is TGTGCCAGCAGCTCCGTTCTCTCCGCTGAGCAGTTCTTC. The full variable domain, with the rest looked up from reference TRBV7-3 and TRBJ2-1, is GAGVSQTPSNKVTEKGKYVELRCDPISGHTALYWYRQSLGQGPEFLIYFQGTGAADDSGLPNDRFFAVRPEGSVSTLKIQRTERGDSAVYLCASSSVLSAEQFFGPGTRLTVL.

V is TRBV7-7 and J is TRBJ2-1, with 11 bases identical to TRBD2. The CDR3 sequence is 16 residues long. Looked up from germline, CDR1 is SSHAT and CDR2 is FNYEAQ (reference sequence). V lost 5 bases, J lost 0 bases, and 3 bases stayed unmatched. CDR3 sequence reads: CASSTTSGASYNEQFF. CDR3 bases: TGTGCCAGCAGCACGACTAGCGGGGCCTCCTACAATGAGCAGTTCTTC.

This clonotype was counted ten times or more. The CDR3 region is CSVKRPYEQYF. The CDR3 nucleotides read TGCAGCGTTAAACGACCGTACGAGCAGTACTTC. The genes are TRBV29-1 and TRBJ2-7, with D uncertain. The V gene lost 5 bases and the J gene lost 4 bases, with 9 bases spanning the gap. Germline lookup yields CDR1 SQVTM and CDR2 ANQGSEA. The CDR3 contains 11 residues.

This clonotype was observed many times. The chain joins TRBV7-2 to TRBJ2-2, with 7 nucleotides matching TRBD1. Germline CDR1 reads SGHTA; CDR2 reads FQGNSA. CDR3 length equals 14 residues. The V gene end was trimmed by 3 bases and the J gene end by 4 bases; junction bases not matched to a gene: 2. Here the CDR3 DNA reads TGTGCCAGCAGCTTCTCAGGGGGCACCGGGGAGCTGTTTTTT. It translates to CASSFSGGTGELFF.

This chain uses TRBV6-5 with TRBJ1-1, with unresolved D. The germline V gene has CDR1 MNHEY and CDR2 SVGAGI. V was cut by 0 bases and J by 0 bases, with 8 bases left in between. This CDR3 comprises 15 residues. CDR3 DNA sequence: TGTGCCAGCAGTTACTCGATCAGCATGAACACTGAAGCTTTCTTT. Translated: CASSYSISMNTEAFF.

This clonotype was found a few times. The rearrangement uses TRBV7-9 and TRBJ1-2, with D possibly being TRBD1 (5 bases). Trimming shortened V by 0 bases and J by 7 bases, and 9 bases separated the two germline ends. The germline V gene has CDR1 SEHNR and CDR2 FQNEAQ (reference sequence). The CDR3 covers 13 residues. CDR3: CASSLAGGAGYTF. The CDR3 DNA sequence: TGTGCCAGCAGCTTAGCCGGAGGGGCTGGCTACACCTTC.

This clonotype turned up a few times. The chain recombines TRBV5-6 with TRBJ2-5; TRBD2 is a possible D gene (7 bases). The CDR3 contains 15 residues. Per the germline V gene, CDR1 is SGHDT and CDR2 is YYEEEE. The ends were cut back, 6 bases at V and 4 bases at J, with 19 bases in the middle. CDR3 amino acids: CASNRGAGSSETQYF. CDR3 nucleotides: TGTGCCAGCAACCGGGGGGCTGGGTCGTCAGAGACCCAGTACTTC.

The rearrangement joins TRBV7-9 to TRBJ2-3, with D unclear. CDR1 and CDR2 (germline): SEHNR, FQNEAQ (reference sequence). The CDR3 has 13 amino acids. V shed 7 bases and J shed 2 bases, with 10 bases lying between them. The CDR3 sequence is CASNRRSTDTQYF. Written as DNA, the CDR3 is TGTGCCAGCAACCGGCGGTCCACAGATACGCAGTATTTT.

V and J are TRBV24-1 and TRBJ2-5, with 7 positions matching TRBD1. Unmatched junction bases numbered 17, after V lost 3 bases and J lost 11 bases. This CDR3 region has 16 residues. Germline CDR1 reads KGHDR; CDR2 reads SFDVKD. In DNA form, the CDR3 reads TGTGCCACCAGTGATCAAAAACAGGGGTTCGGTTCTGAGCAGTACTTC. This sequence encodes CATSDQKQGFGSEQYF.

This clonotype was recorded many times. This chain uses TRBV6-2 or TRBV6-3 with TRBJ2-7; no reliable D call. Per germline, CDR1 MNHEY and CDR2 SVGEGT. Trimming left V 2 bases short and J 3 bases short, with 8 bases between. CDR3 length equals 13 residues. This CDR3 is CASSYGPYYEQYF. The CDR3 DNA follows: TGTGCCAGCAGTTACGGACCCTACTACGAGCAGTACTTC.

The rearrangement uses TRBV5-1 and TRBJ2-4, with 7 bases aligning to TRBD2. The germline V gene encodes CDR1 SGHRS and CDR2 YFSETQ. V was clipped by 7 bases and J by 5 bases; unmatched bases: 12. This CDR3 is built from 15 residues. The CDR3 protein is CASGAFQGGENIQYF. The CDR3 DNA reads TGCGCCAGCGGAGCCTTTCAGGGAGGGGAAAACATTCAGTACTTC.

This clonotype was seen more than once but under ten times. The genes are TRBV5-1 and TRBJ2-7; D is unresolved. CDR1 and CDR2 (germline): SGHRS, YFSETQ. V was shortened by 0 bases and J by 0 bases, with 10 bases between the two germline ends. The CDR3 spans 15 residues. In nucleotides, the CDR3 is TGCGCCAGCAGCTTGGCCGGGTCCCCCTCCTACGAGCAGTACTTC. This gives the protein CASSLAGSPSYEQYF.

The CDR3 reads CSARGGRATDEQFF. The CDR3 DNA reads as TGCAGTGCTAGGGGCGGGAGGGCCACCGATGAGCAGTTCTTC. The V call is TRBV20-1, the J call TRBJ2-1, with 9 nucleotides matching TRBD2. Germline V gene data show CDR1 as DFQATT and CDR2 as SNEGSKA (reference sequence). V lost 3 bases, J lost 8 bases, and 8 bases stayed unmatched. CDR3 size: 14 residues.

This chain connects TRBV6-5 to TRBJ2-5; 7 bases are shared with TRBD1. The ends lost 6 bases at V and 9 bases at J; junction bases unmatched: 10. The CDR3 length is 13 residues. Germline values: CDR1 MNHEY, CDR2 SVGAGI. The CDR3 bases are TGTGCCAGCAGCTCAGACAGGGTGAATTCCCAGTACTTC. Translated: CASSSDRVNSQYF.

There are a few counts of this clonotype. The CDR3 coding sequence is TGTGCCAGCAGCCAGTTCCGCGGCGATCAGCCCCAGCATTTT. This encodes CASSQFRGDQPQHF. The chain couples TRBV4-2 to TRBJ1-5; D is ambiguous. The length of the CDR3 is 14 residues. Germline lookup yields CDR1 LGHNA and CDR2 YNFKEQ. V was pared by 3 bases and J by 5 bases, with 11 bases between.

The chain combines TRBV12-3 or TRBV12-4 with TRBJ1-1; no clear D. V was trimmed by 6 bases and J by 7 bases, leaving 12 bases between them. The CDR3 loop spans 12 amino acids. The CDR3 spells CASSPRTVEAFF. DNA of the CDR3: TGTGCCAGCAGCCCGCGGACGGTTGAAGCTTTCTTT.

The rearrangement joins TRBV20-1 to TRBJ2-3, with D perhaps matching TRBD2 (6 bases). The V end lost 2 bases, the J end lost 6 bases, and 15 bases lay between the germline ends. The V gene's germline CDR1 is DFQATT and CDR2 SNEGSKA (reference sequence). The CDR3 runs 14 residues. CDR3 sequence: CSARPVTGLDTQYF. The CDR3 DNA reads TGCAGTGCTAGACCCGTCACGGGACTGGATACGCAGTATTTT.

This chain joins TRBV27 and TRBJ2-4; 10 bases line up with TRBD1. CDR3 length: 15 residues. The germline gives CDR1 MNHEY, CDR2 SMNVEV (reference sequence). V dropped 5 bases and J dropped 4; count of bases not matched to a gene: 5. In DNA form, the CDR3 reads TGTGCCAGCAGTCCGGACAGGGGGATAAAAAACATTCAGTACTTC. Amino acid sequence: CASSPDRGIKNIQYF.

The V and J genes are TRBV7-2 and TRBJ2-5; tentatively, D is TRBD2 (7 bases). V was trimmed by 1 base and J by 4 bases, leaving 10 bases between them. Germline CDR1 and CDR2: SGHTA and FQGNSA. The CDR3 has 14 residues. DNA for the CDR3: TGTGCCAGCAGCTTAGTGGGGGGGCCAGAGACCCAGTACTTC. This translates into CASSLVGGPETQYF.

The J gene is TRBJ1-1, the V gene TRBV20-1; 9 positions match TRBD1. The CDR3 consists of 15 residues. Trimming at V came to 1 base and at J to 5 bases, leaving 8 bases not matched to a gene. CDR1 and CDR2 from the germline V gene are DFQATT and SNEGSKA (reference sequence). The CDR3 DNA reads TGCAGTGCTAGAGTGGGGACAGGGATTGGGACTGAAGCTTTCTTT. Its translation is CSARVGTGIGTEAFF.

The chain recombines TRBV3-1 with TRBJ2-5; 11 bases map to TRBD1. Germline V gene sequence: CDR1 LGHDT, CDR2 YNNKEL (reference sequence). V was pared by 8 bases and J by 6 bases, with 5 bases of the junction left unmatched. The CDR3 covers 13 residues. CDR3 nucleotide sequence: TGTGCCAGCGGACAGGGGGCTAGGAAGACCCAGTACTTC. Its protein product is CASGQGARKTQYF.